This T cell receptor beta chain originates from a study of blood T cell repertoires in COVID-19. For the study at large: T cells, B-cell-depleted T cells, or PBMCs supplied cDNA or gDNA.

Clones were sequenced by immunoSEQ multiplex PCR, and TCRdb holds only the in-frame ones, with some missing. The table lists some 48,000 clones, around 80% of them singletons. The CDR3 is 12 amino acids. V dropped 2 bases and J dropped 5 bases, with 6 bases sitting between them. The V gene's germline CDR1 is MDHEN and CDR2 SYDVKM. Participants spanned ages roughly 18 to 90 years and resided in about two dozen US areas. This clone was counted only a few times. This receptor was obtained from a woman aged 45-59 years with acute COVID-19. The sample was PBMCs or T cells enriched from blood (not recorded which). The rearrangement links TRBV28 to TRBJ1-2; D not certain. The CDR3 nucleotides read TGTGCCAGCAGTTTAAAGCGTTATGGCTACACCTTC. Amino acids: CASSLKRYGYTF.